Included here is one T cell receptor (beta chain) sequence, with context. From germline, CDR1 is KGHDR and CDR2 SFDVKD. V shed 8 bases, J shed 4 bases, and the junction held 5 bases outside the gene matches. CDR3 length: 14 amino acids. Original methodology: Amplification of reference gene primers was used by the study to estimate nucleated cell counts. The table came from immunoSEQ multiplex PCR; TCRdb's copy has only in-frame clones and leaves some out. V and J calls plus clone size are reproduced from that table; the DNA served to infer D and trimming. The sample includes 76,000 or so clones, around 85% of them seen just once. This specimen comes from a study of blood T cell repertoires in COVID-19. Overall study context: T cells, B-cell-depleted T cells, or PBMCs provided the cDNA or gDNA that served as material.

Sample: peripheral blood. The chain employs TRBV24-1 and TRBJ2-2; 8 bases agree with TRBD1. This TCR derives from an elderly man in a cohort sampled during active COVID-19. The CDR3 DNA follows: TGTGCCACCAAAGGACAGGGAGGCACCGGGGAGCTGTTTTTT. Its translation is CATKGQGGTGELFF.